This T cell receptor beta chain comes out of a study of yellow fever vaccine responses in identical twins. General study points: The authors reported partly convergent, partly personalized vaccine responses in identical twins.

About this clonotype itself: Its antigen is unknown.

TCRdb used MiXCR to reprocess the RT-PCR reads, holding one entry per CDR3 protein. The sample has 2,000 to 3,000 distinct CDR3 sequences, roughly 82% seen once. The CDR3 is 12 residues long. Trimming removed 5 bases at V and 4 bases at J, with 9 bases between. Germline loops: CDR1 SGHAT, CDR2 FQDESV (reference sequence). Sequences were derived from T cells from blood (PBMCs), unsorted or a sorted subset (not recorded which), sampled before or after yellow fever vaccination (not recorded which). The sequence derives from a woman between 18 and 30 years old who received the yellow fever vaccine. V gene TRBV11-1 combines with J gene TRBJ2-7; perhaps TRBD2 as D (6 bases). The CDR3 sequence is CASSPRGYEQYF. CDR3 in DNA: TGTGCCAGCAGCCCACGGGGGTACGAGCAGTACTTC.